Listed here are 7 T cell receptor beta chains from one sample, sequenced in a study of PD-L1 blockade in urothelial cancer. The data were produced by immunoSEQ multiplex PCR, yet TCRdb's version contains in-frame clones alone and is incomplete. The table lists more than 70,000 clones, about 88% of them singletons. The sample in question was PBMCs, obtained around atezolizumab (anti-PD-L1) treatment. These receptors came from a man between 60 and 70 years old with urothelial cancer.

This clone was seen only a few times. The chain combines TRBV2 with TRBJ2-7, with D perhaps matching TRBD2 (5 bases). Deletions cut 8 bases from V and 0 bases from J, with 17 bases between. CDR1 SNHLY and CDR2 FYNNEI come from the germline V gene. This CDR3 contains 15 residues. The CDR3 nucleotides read TGTGCCAGCGGTATTGGCGGGCGGAGCTCCTACGAGCAGTACTTC. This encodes CASGIGGRSSYEQYF.

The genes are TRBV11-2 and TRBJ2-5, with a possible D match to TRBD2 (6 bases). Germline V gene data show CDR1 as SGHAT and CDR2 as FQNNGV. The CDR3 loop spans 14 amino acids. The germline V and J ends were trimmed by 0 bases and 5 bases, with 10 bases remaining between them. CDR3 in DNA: TGTGCCAGCAGCTTAGATCGGGGGAGGGAGACCCAGTACTTC. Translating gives CASSLDRGRETQYF.

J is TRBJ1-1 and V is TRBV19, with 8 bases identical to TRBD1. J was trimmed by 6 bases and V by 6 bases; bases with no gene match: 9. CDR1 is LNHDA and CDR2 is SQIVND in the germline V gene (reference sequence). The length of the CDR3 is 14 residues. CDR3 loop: CASRPDRVSAEAFF. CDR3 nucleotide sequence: TGTGCCAGTAGGCCGGACAGGGTTTCCGCTGAAGCTTTCTTT. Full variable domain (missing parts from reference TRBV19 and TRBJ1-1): DGGITQSPKYLFRKEGQNVTLSCEQNLNHDAMYWYRQDPGQGLRLIYYSQIVNDFQKGDIAEGYSVSREKKESFPLTVTSAQKNPTAFYLCASRPDRVSAEAFFGQGTRLTVV.

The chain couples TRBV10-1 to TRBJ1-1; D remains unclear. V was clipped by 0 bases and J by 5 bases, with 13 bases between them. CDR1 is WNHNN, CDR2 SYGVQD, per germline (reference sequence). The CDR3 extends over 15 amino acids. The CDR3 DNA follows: TGCGCCAGCAGTGAGTCGCCGGGGAGCAGGACTGAAGCTTTCTTT. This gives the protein CASSESPGSRTEAFF.

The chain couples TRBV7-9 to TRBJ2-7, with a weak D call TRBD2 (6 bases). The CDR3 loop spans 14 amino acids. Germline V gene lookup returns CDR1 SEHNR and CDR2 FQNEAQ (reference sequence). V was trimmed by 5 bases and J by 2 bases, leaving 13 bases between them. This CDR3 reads CASSVRDGTYEQYF. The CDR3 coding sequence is TGTGCCAGCAGCGTGCGGGACGGCACCTACGAGCAGTACTTC.

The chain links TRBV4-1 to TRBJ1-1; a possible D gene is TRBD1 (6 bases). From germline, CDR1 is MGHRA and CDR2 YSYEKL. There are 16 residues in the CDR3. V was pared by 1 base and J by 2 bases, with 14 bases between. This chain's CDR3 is CASSQGEGQRNTEAFF. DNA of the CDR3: TGCGCCAGCAGCCAAGGCGAAGGACAGAGAAACACTGAAGCTTTCTTT.

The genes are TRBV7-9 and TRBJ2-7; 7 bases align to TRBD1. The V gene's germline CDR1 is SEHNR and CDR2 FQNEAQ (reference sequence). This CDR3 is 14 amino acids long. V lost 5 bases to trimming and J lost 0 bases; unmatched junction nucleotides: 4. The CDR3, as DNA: TGTGCCAGCAGCCCCGGGACAGTCTCCTACGAGCAGTACTTC. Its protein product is CASSPGTVSYEQYF.